Listed here is a single TCR beta chain. Its antigen is not yet known. No much larger clone is present one base from it, and per-base qualities are unavailable. The sample belongs to a study of blood T cell repertoires in COVID-19 (TCRdb year 2020). The study in broad terms: The collaborator samples originated in the United States, Italy and Spain and spanned the acute and convalescent phases of COVID-19. The sample metadata nearly always contained a de-identified subject ID, COVID-19 status, age in years and sex. The repertoires were released in a freely available public database meant as a resource for research on the immune response to SARS-CoV-2. Samples were obtained from the ongoing ImmuneRACE study (first 160 participants) and from approximately 1,200 subjects provided by 6 global collaborators. The material from the prospective study consisted of cDNA or gDNA derived from T cells, B-cell-depleted T cells, or PBMCs. The dataset comprised deeply sampled blood TCRbeta repertoires from subjects exposed to, actively infected with, or recovered from COVID-19. Where available, HLA class I and class II types were obtained from metadata supplied by the sample provider rather than from assay-based typing.

The collaborating institutions used their own protocols to collect whole blood in K2EDTA tubes. For TCRbeta analysis, collaborator samples were shipped as frozen whole blood, as isolated PBMCs, or as DNA extracted from either sample type. The immunoSEQ Assay, a bias-controlled multiplex PCR, was used to amplify TCRbeta CDR3 regions from genomic DNA. The original methods were these. Nucleated cell counts per sample were estimated from amplification of reference gene primers within the assay. Sequence reads were collapsed and filtered to measure the absolute abundance of every unique TCRbeta CDR3 rearrangement. For each sample, productive Simpson clonality was calculated as the square root of Simpson's diversity index over productive rearrangements. TCRdb provides this immuneACCESS table in a form limited to in-frame rearrangements. Some clones are lacking; in checked studies, under half of them reflect an unresolved V gene, and why the rest are absent is not known. That table supplies the V and J calls and clone size; D and trimming were determined from the DNA. Recorded for this sample are about 140,000 clones; about 79% of them occurred a single time. Around 4.8% of the sample belongs to the ten largest clones.

Broader findings and caveats from the paper: The quantity of clinical and demographic metadata differed by source and by participant and was supplied without curation.

The CDR3, from cysteine to phenylalanine, totals 13 residues. Only CDR3 DNA remains: 39 bases, in frame from the first base. CDR1 and CDR2, per the germline V gene, are MNHEY and SVGAGI. Clipping removes 7 bases from V and 6 bases from J, with 3 as the unmatched junction base count. The chain is encoded by TRBV6-5 joined to TRBJ1-6, and TRBD1 matches 7 of the central bases. The source of this sequence is a woman of 80 years or more with active or convalescent COVID-19. Sequencing was done on a sample of peripheral blood. The CDR3 region reads CASNEGANSPLHF. The DNA reads as follows: TGTGCCAGCAACGAGGGGGCTAATTCACCCCTCCACTTT.